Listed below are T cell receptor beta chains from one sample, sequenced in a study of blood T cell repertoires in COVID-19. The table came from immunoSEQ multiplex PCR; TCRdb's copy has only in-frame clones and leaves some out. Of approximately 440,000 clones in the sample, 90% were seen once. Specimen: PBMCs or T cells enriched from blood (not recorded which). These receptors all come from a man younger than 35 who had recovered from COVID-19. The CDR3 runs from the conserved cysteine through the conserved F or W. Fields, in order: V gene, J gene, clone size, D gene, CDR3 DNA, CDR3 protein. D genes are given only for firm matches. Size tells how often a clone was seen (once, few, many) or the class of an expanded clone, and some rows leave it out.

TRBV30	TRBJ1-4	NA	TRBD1	TGTGCCTGGAGGAGAATGACAGGGGATCTTGAAAAACTGTTTTTT	CAWRRMTGDLEKLFF
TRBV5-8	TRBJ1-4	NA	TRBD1	TGTGCCAGCAGCGGACAGGGGGCCCCGCACGGTAATGAAAAACTGTTTTTT	CASSGQGAPHGNEKLFF
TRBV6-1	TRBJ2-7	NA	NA	TGTGCCAGCAGTGAAGTGGGGACACCGGCCTACGAGCAGTACTTC	CASSEVGTPAYEQYF
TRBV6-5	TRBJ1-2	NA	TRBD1	TGTGCCAGCCTGGGGGACAGGTCCTATGGCTACACCTTC	CASLGDRSYGYTF
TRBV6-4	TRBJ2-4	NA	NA	TGTGCCAGCGCAGGTGTTTTATTCAGCTTCTCATCGACCAAAAACATTCAGTACTTC	CASAGVLFSFSSTKNIQYF
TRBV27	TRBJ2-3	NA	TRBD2	TGTGCCAGCAGTCCCCCCGGCGGGAGGGTCACAGATACGCAGTATTTT	CASSPPGGRVTDTQYF
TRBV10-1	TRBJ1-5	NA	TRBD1	TGCGCCAGCAGTGACGGAGTGAGGGGACAGAAGAGCAATCAGCCCCAGCATTTT	CASSDGVRGQKSNQPQHF
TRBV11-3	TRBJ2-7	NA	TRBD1	TGTGCCAGCAGCTTTCCAGGGGGCTCCGAGCAGTACTTC	CASSFPGGSEQYF
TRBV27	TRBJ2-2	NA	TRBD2	TGTGCCAGCAGCGGGACTAGACCATCTGGCGGGGAGCTGTTTTTT	CASSGTRPSGGELFF
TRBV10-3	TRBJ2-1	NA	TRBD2	TGTGCCATCAGTGTCAGGGAGGGGACCAATGAGCAGTTCTTC	CAISVREGTNEQFF
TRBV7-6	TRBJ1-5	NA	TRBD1	TGTGCCAGCAGCCCCCAGACAGGGGGTTATAATCAGCCCCAGCATTTT	CASSPQTGGYNQPQHF
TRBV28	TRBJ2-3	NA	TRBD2	TGTGCCAGCAATTCCCGGGTTGGACTAGCGGGAGGGCTAAGCACAGATACGCAGTATTTT	CASNSRVGLAGGLSTDTQYF
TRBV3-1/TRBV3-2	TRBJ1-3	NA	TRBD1	TGTGCCAGCCGACAGGGCTCTGGAAACACCATATATTTT	CASRQGSGNTIYF
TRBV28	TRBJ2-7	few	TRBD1	TGTGCCAGCAGTTCAATCGGGACAGGGGAAGTTCTCCCACTCTCCTACGAGCAGTACTTC	CASSSIGTGEVLPLSYEQYF
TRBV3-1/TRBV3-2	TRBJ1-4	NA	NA	TGTGCCAGCAGCCAAGCCCGACAGGCGGGAAAACTGTTTTTT	CASSQARQAGKLFF
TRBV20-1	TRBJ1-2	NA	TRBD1	TGCAGTGCTAGTCAGGACAGGGCCTATGGCTACACCTTC	CSASQDRAYGYTF
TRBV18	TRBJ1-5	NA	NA	TGTGCCAGCTCACCCTCCCTGGGACAACTCCAGCCCCAGCATTTT	CASSPSLGQLQPQHF
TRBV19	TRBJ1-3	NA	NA	TGTGCCAGTAAAGAGGGTTCTGGAAACACCATATATTTT	CASKEGSGNTIYF
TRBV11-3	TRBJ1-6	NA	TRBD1	TGTGCCAGCAGCATGGGACAGGACCCTAGCTCCTATAATTCACCCCTCCACTTT	CASSMGQDPSSYNSPLHF
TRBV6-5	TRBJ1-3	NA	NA	TGTGCCAGCCGCTCGACAGTTTCTGGAAACACCATATATTTT	CASRSTVSGNTIYF
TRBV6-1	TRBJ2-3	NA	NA	TGTGCCAGCAGTGCCAGGACTCCCAGAGGCACAGATACGCAGTATTTT	CASSARTPRGTDTQYF
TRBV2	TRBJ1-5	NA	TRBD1	TGTGCCAGCAGCGCTGGACAGGGAAGGCAGCCCCAGCATTTT	CASSAGQGRQPQHF
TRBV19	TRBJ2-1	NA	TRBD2	TGTGCCAGTACAAGCGGGAACCCCAATGAGCAGTTCTTC	CASTSGNPNEQFF
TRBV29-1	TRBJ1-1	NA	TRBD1	TGCAGCGTCACGAAAATCGACATGGACAGGGAAGCTTTCTTT	CSVTKIDMDREAFF
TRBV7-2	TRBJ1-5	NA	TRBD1	TGTGCCAGCAGCTTAGGGGGACAGTCTAATCAGCCCCAGCATTTT	CASSLGGQSNQPQHF
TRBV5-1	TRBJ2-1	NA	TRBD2	TGCGCCAGCAGCGAGGACGCGGGAGGGCCTTACAATGAGCAGTTCTTC	CASSEDAGGPYNEQFF
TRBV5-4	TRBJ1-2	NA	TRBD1	TGTGCCAGCAGCTTGGGACGGGAGGGGGCTAGGGGCTACACCTTC	CASSLGREGARGYTF
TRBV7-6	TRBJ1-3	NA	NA	TGTGCCAGCAGCTTAGTGGTCGGTCGCCGGGGTAAAACTGGAAACACCATATATTTT	CASSLVVGRRGKTGNTIYF
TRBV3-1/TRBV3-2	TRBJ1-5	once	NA	TGTGCCAGCAGCCAAGATTACGGGGCGGGGAACAATCAGCCCCAGCATTTT	CASSQDYGAGNNQPQHF
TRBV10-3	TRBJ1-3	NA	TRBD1	TGTGCCATCAGCATGGGACAGACGAGCTCTGGAAACACCATATATTTT	CAISMGQTSSGNTIYF
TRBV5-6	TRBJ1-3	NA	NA	TGTGCCAGCAGCAATACCTGGAGCTCTGGAAACACCATATATTTT	CASSNTWSSGNTIYF
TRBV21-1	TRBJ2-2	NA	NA	TGTGCCAGCAGCCGAGTTTCCGGGACTAGCGGGAGAGGGGGCACCGGGGAGCTGTTTTTT	CASSRVSGTSGRGGTGELFF
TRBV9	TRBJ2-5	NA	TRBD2	TGTGCCAGCAGCGTAGCGTCGGGAGGGCCCCAAGAGACCCAGTACTTC	CASSVASGGPQETQYF
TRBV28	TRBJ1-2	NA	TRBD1	TGTGCCAGCGGGGGGACAGTCTTTGGCTACACCTTC	CASGGTVFGYTF
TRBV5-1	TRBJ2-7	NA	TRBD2	TGCGCCAGCAGCTTGGCTAGCGGCGTGGGGGGGGAGCAGTACTTC	CASSLASGVGGEQYF
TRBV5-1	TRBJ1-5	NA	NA	TGCGCCAGCAGCCCCGGTGATAATCAGCCCCAGCATTTT	CASSPGDNQPQHF
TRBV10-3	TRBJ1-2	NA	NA	TGTGCCATCAGTGAGTTGACAGTTGGCTACACCTTC	CAISELTVGYTF
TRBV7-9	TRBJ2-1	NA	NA	TGTGCCAGCAGCTATAGGGCGGGACAGAGCTACAATGAGCAGTTCTTC	CASSYRAGQSYNEQFF
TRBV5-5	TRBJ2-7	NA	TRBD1	TGTGCCAGCAGCCCCCGGGACAGAGCCCTCGAGCAGTACTTC	CASSPRDRALEQYF
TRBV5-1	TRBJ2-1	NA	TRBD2	TGCGCCAGCAGCTTGGGCCTAGCGGGGGCTTCGGATGAGCAGTTCTTC	CASSLGLAGASDEQFF
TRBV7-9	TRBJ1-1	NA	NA	TGTGCCAGCAGCCCACTTTTGATGATTACAGCTTTCTTT	CASSPLLMITAFF
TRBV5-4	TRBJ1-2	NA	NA	TGTGCCAGCAGCTTGGATCCAGGGGTTAGAGGCTACACCTTC	CASSLDPGVRGYTF
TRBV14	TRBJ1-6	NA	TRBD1	TGTGCCAGCAGCCGCTCCGACAGGGAAAATTCACCCCTCCACTTT	CASSRSDRENSPLHF
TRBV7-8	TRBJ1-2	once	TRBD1	TGTGCCAGCAGCTGGGCACAGGGGGCCGGCGGCTACACCTTC	CASSWAQGAGGYTF
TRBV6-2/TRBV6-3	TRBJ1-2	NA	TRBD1	TGTGCCAGCAGTCGGGACAGGGGGGGCTACACCTTC	CASSRDRGGYTF
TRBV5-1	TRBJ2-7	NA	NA	TGCGCCAGCAGCTTAGGGGACAAGTCCTACGAGCAGTACTTC	CASSLGDKSYEQYF
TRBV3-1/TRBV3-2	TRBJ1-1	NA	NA	TGTGCCAGCAGCCAATGGCAGGGAGGGACTGAAGCTTTCTTT	CASSQWQGGTEAFF